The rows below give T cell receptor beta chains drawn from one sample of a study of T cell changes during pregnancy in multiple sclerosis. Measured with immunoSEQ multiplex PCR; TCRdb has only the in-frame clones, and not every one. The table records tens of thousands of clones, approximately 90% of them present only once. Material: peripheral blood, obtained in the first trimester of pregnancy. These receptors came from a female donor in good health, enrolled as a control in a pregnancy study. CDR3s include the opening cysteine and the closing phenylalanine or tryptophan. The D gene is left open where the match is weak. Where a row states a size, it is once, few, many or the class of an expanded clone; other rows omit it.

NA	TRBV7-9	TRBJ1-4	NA	TGTGCCAGCAGCTTAGACAGCGAAAAACTGTTTTTT	CASSLDSEKLFF
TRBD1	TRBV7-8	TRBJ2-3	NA	TGTGCCAGCAGCCCACCCAGGGGGCTTGCAGATACGCAGTATTTT	CASSPPRGLADTQYF
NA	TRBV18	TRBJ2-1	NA	TGTGCCAGCTCACCACCCACTAGCAACGAGCAGTTCTTC	CASSPPTSNEQFF
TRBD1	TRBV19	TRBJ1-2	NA	TGTGCCAGTAGGCTGCAGGGGGTTGGCTATGGCTACACCTTC	CASRLQGVGYGYTF
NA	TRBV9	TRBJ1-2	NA	TGTGCCAGCAGCGCTAGGAGCCACACCTTC	CASSARSHTF
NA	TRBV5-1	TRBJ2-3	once	TGCGCCAGCAGCTTGGCTCGGGTTAACACAGATACGCAGTATTTT	CASSLARVNTDTQYF
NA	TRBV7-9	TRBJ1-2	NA	TGTGCCAGCAGCTCATGGCAGGGTGGGGATGGCTACACCTTC	CASSSWQGGDGYTF
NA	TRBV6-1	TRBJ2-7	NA	TGTGCCAGCAGTTGGACAGACTCCTACGAGCAGTACTTC	CASSWTDSYEQYF
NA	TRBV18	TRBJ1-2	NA	TGTGCCAGCTCACTAGACAGGCTTTATGGCTACACCTTC	CASSLDRLYGYTF
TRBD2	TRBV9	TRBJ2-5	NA	TGTGCCAGCAGCGTAGCGACTAGCGGGAGGAAAGAGACCCAGTACTTC	CASSVATSGRKETQYF
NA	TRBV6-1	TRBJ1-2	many	TGTGCCAGCAGTGAACGGGGTAATGGCTACACCTTC	CASSERGNGYTF
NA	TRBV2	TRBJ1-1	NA	TGTGCCAGCAGAGTGAGGGTGGAAGCTTTCTTT	CASRVRVEAFF
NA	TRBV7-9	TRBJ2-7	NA	TGTGCCAGCAGCTTTCTAGCCTACGAGCAGTACTTC	CASSFLAYEQYF
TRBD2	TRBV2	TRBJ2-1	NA	TGTGCCAGCAGTCCCGGGGGGGCCAGGTATCAGTTCTTC	CASSPGGARYQFF
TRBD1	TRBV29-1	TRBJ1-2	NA	TGCAGCGTTGGACAGGGGGCAGGTGGCTACACCTTC	CSVGQGAGGYTF
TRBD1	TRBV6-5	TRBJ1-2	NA	TGTGCCAGCAGCCCGGGCAGGGGGTTTTTTTATGGCTACACCTTC	CASSPGRGFFYGYTF
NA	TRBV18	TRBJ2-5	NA	TGTGCCAGCTCACGGCAGGGGACCCAAGAGACCCAGTACTTC	CASSRQGTQETQYF
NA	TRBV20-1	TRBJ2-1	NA	TGCAGTGCTCAAACAGAAAATGAGCAGTTCTTC	CSAQTENEQFF
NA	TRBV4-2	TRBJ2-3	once	TGTGCCAGCAGCCAAGATCGCGGGGCGCCCGGAGATACGCAGTATTTT	CASSQDRGAPGDTQYF
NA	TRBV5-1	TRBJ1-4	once	TGCGCCAGCAGCTTGGCAACAGCAACTAATGAAAAACTGTTTTTT	CASSLATATNEKLFF
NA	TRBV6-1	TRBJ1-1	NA	TGTGCCAGCAGTGATGGACAGAGGAACACTGAAGCTTTCTTT	CASSDGQRNTEAFF
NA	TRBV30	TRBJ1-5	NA	TGTGCCTGGAGTGTGGGGGGAATTAGCAATCAGCCCCAGCATTTT	CAWSVGGISNQPQHF
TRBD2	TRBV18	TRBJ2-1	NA	TGTGCCAGCTCACCCCTAGCGGGGGGCGACAATGAGCAGTTCTTC	CASSPLAGGDNEQFF
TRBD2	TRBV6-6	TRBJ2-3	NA	TGTGCCAGCAGCCCCAGGGACTACAGTACGCAGTATTTT	CASSPRDYSTQYF
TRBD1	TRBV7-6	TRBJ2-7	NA	TGTGCCAGCAGCTTCATAGAACGGCGGACAGGGGGCATCTACGAGCAGTACTTC	CASSFIERRTGGIYEQYF
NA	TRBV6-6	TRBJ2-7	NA	TGTGCCAGCAGTTACGGGCAGCCCGGCTCCGGCGAGCAGTACTTC	CASSYGQPGSGEQYF
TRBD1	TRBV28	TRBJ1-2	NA	TGTGCCAGCAGCCGGACAGGTGGCTATGGCTACACCTTC	CASSRTGGYGYTF
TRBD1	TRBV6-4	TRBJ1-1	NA	TGTGCCAGCAGTCCGGGACAGCGGAGCACTGAAGCTTTCTTT	CASSPGQRSTEAFF
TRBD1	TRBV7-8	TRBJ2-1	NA	TGTGCCAGCAGCTTAAACCGGGACAGGGGTTATGTTGAGCAGTTCTTC	CASSLNRDRGYVEQFF
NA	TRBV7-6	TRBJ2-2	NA	TGTGCCAGCAGCTTATCAGGGGCCGCGACCGGGGAGCTGTTTTTT	CASSLSGAATGELFF
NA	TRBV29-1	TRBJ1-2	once	TGCAGCGTCTCCCTGGGGGCGTGGAACTATGGCTACACCTTC	CSVSLGAWNYGYTF
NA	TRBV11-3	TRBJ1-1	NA	TGTGCCAGCAGCACACAGGGAACTGAAGCTTTCTTT	CASSTQGTEAFF
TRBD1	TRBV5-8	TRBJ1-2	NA	TGTGCCAGCAGTTCACCGGGACAGCCCTATGGCTACACCTTC	CASSSPGQPYGYTF
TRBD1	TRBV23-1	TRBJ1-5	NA	TGCGCCAGCTCCGGGACAGAGAGCAATCAGCCCCAGCATTTT	CASSGTESNQPQHF
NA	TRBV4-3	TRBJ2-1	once	TGCGCCAGCAGCCAAGATAAGAGTCAGGGTCCGTTCTTC	CASSQDKSQGPFF
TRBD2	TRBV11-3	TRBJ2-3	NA	TGTGCCAGCAGCTTAGCACCTATAGCGGGGGGCACAGATACGCAGTATTTT	CASSLAPIAGGTDTQYF
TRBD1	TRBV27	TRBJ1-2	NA	TGTGCCAGCAGTCGACAGGGGGCGTCGCCGGGCTATGGCTACACCTTC	CASSRQGASPGYGYTF
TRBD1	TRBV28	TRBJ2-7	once	TGTGCCAGCAGTTTGGGGACAGGATACAGCTCCTACGAGCAGTACTTC	CASSLGTGYSSYEQYF
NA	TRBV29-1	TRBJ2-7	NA	TGCAGCGTTGAGGTACAGGGAAGCTCCTACGAGCAGTACTTC	CSVEVQGSSYEQYF
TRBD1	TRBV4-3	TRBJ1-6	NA	TGCGCCAGCAGCCAAGGACAGGGTAATAATTCACCCCTCCACTTT	CASSQGQGNNSPLHF
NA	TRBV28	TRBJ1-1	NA	TGTGCCAGCAGTTTGGGCATTCCAGGGTACACTGAAGCTTTCTTT	CASSLGIPGYTEAFF
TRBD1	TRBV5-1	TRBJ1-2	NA	TGCGCCAGCAGCTTCGGGGACAGGGTGGACTATGGCTACACCTTC	CASSFGDRVDYGYTF
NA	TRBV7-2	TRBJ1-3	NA	TGTGCCAGCAGCCAACAGGCAGGGCAGGGAAACACCATATATTTT	CASSQQAGQGNTIYF
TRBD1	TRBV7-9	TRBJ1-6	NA	TGTGCCAGCAGCCTTGGACAGGGCGGCAATTCACCCCTCCACTTT	CASSLGQGGNSPLHF
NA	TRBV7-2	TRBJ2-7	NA	TGTGCCAGCAGCCTACGGGACACCTTAACCTACGAGCAGTACTTC	CASSLRDTLTYEQYF
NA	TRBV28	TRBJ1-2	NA	TGTGCCAGCAGTTTGGAGGGTCTATATGGCTACACCTTC	CASSLEGLYGYTF
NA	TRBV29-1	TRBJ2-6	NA	TGCAGCGGTAGATCTGGGGCCAACGTCCTGACTTTC	CSGRSGANVLTF
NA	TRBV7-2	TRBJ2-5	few	TGTGCCAGCAGCTTTGGGGGGGCTAGGGAGACCCAGTACTTC	CASSFGGARETQYF
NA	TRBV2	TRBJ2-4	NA	TGTGCCAGCAGCCCCGGACAGTACAAAAACATTCAGTACTTC	CASSPGQYKNIQYF
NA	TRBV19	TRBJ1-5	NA	TGTGCCAGTAGTACGGGGGGGGGCGGGAATCAGCCCCAGCATTTT	CASSTGGGGNQPQHF
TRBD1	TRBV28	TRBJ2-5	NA	TGTGCCAGCAGCCCAGGGACAGGGCAAGAGACCCAGTACTTC	CASSPGTGQETQYF
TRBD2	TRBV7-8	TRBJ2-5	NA	TGTGCCAGCAGCTTATCACCGACTAGCGGAGAGACCCAGTACTTC	CASSLSPTSGETQYF
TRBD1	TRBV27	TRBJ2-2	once	TGTGCCAGCAGCGCTGACAGGGGGTGGGACACCGGGGAGCTGTTTTTT	CASSADRGWDTGELFF
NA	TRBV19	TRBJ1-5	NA	TGTGCCAGTAGTATCAGGGGACGGGTCCAGCCCCAGCATTTT	CASSIRGRVQPQHF
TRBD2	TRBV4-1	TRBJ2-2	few	TGCGCCAGCAGCCCCCCGCGAGGGCTAGCGGGGACCTCCACCGGGGAGCTGTTTTTT	CASSPPRGLAGTSTGELFF
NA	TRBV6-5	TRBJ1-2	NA	TGTGCCAGCAGCTCGGACGGGGTTAGTGGCTACACCTTC	CASSSDGVSGYTF
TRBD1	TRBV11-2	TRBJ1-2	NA	TGTGCCAGCAGCCGGGACAGGTACTATGGCTACACCTTC	CASSRDRYYGYTF